Shown below are 16 T cell receptor beta chains from a single sample sequenced in a study of tumour-infiltrating T cells in Burkitt lymphoma. Method: immunoSEQ multiplex PCR; TCRdb's copy keeps in-frame clones and lacks some. The sample contains 43,000 or so clones, 30% to 40% of which appear only once. Input material: tumor tissue. The receptors stem from a human donor with Burkitt lymphoma.

The J gene is TRBJ2-4, the V gene TRBV5-4; 7 nucleotides match TRBD1. V was pared by 0 bases and J by 6 bases, with 3 bases of the junction left unmatched. This CDR3 has 14 residues. Per germline, CDR1 SGHNT and CDR2 YYREEE (reference sequence). The CDR3 bases are TGTGCCAGCAGCTTGGGAGGGGGCGTAAACATTCAGTACTTC. This gives the protein CASSLGGGVNIQYF.

In its sample, this clone was seen a few times. This CDR3 is also generated by other DNA sequences in the sample. V gene TRBV7-2 combines with J gene TRBJ2-7; no reliable D call. Trimming stripped 0 bases from V and 4 bases from J, with 10 bases between. Germline V lookup: CDR1 SGHTA, CDR2 FQGNSA. CDR3 length equals 14 residues. CDR3 loop: CASSLASRTYEQYF. As DNA, the CDR3 is TGTGCCAGCAGCTTAGCGTCCCGGACGTACGAGCAGTACTTC.

The chain recombines TRBV6-5 with TRBJ1-5; D unclear. Per germline, CDR1 MNHEY and CDR2 SVGAGI. This CDR3 is built from 14 residues. V gave up 6 bases and J gave up 5 bases, with 14 bases separating them. The CDR3 DNA reads TGTGCCAGCAGCCCTTCCGGCGGGCATCAGCCCCAGCATTTT. The encoded protein is CASSPSGGHQPQHF.

This sequence joins TRBV7-2 and TRBJ1-5; TRBD1 is a possible D gene (5 bases). The CDR3 runs 17 residues. The ends were cut back, 5 bases at V and 0 bases at J, with 17 bases in the middle. The germline gives CDR1 SGHTA, CDR2 FQGNSA. Here the CDR3 reads CASSPVGGPYSNQPQHF. The CDR3 DNA reads TGTGCCAGCAGCCCGGTGGGGGGACCGTATAGCAATCAGCCCCAGCATTTT.

The rearrangement links TRBV6-1 to TRBJ1-4, with 10 positions matching TRBD1. V was pared by 5 bases and J by 8 bases, with 5 bases of the junction left unmatched. This CDR3 region has 14 residues. CDR1 is MNHNS and CDR2 is SASEGT in the germline V gene. CDR3 region: CASSSRDRGEKLFF. In nucleotides, the CDR3 is TGTGCCAGCAGTAGCCGGGACAGGGGCGAAAAACTGTTTTTT.

The chain recombines TRBV5-1 with TRBJ2-5; tentatively, D is TRBD1 (5 bases). This CDR3 region has 12 residues. The V and J ends lost 5 bases and 5 bases respectively, with 10 bases between them. Germline loops: CDR1 SGHRS, CDR2 YFSETQ. The chain's CDR3 is CASSSGYETQYF. The CDR3 nucleotides are TGCGCCAGCAGTTCAGGGTACGAGACCCAGTACTTC.

V and J are TRBV19 and TRBJ1-6, with TRBD1 identical over 8 bases. The J segment lost 10 bases and the V segment lost 4 bases, leaving 12 bases of the junction unmatched. CDR1 and CDR2 (germline): LNHDA, SQIVND (reference sequence). The CDR3 consists of 16 residues. CDR3 sequence reads: CASSTGSTGVSSPLHF. Here the CDR3 DNA reads TGTGCCAGTAGTACGGGGTCGACAGGGGTTAGCTCACCCCTCCACTTT.

This sequence joins TRBV4-1 and TRBJ2-7, with a weak D call TRBD1 (5 bases). V was cut by 2 bases and J by 2 bases, with 10 bases left in between. CDR3 length equals 14 residues. Germline V gene data show CDR1 as MGHRA and CDR2 as YSYEKL. Written as DNA, the CDR3 is TGCGCCAGCAGCCAAAGACAGCCAACCTACGAGCAGTACTTC. This sequence encodes CASSQRQPTYEQYF.

This chain joins TRBV7-2 and TRBJ2-1, with TRBD2 identical over 8 bases. The V and J ends lost 5 bases and 8 bases, in that order; junction bases with no gene match: 14. The germline V gene has CDR1 SGHTA and CDR2 FQGNSA. The CDR3 sequence is 16 residues long. The CDR3 region is CASSPHLGGERDEQFF. The CDR3 nucleotides are TGTGCCAGCAGCCCACACCTCGGGGGGGAACGCGATGAGCAGTTCTTC.

The rearrangement uses TRBV5-1 and TRBJ2-6; 11 bases align to TRBD1. This CDR3 region has 20 residues. Germline V gene data show CDR1 as SGHRS and CDR2 as YFSETQ. V lost 0 bases and J lost 0; bases outside the gene matches: 8. The CDR3 nucleotides read TGCGCCAGCAGCTTGGCCGTGGGGACAGGGGGAATCTCTGGGGCCAACGTCCTGACTTTC. The encoded protein is CASSLAVGTGGISGANVLTF.

This clone was observed once. The chain couples TRBV9 to TRBJ2-1; 7 positions agree with TRBD2. With V trimmed by 4 bases and J by 3 bases, 10 bases remained unmatched. Germline assignment: CDR1 SGDLS and CDR2 YYNGEE. The CDR3 spans 16 residues. Here the CDR3 DNA reads TGTGCCAGCAGCCCCCCTCGGGGGGAGGGCTACAATGAGCAGTTCTTC. It yields the protein CASSPPRGEGYNEQFF.

The rearrangement uses TRBV10-3 and TRBJ2-5; TRBD2 agrees at 10 bases. Germline V gives CDR1 ENHRY, CDR2 SYGVKD. V lost 3 bases to trimming and J lost 5 bases; unmatched junction nucleotides: 15. This CDR3 spans 18 amino acids. The CDR3 loop is CAISESSGGVLVWETQYF. CDR3 coding DNA: TGTGCCATCAGTGAATCCAGCGGGGGGGTCCTCGTGTGGGAGACCCAGTACTTC.

V usage is TRBV7-8 and J usage is TRBJ1-2; no reliable D call. V lost 5 bases and J 6 bases, leaving 10 bases between the germline ends. The CDR3 spans 12 residues. CDR1 SGHVS and CDR2 FQNEAQ come from the germline V gene. The chain's CDR3 is CASSLRRDGYTF. The DNA of the CDR3 is TGTGCCAGCAGCCTGAGAAGAGATGGCTACACCTTC.

The V call is TRBV4-3, the J call TRBJ2-1, with D possibly being TRBD1 or TRBD2 (6 bases each). V shed 4 bases and J shed 2 bases, with 15 bases lying between them. The CDR3 length is 16 residues. Germline loops: CDR1 LGHNA, CDR2 YSLEER. The CDR3 nucleotides read TGCGCCAGCAGCCGGCGAAAGGGGGGAGCCTACAATGAGCAGTTCTTC. As protein: CASSRRKGGAYNEQFF.

The genes are TRBV30 and TRBJ2-7; 10 bases are a match to TRBD1. CDR3 length: 12 amino acids. Trimming at V came to 7 bases and at J to 5 bases, leaving 5 bases not matched to a gene. Germline CDR1 GTSNPN, CDR2 SVGIG (reference sequence). In nucleotides, the CDR3 is TGTGCCTTGGTGGACAGGGGGGACGAGCAGTACTTC. This encodes CALVDRGDEQYF.

The rearrangement links TRBV28 to TRBJ2-2; 8 bases align to TRBD1. The CDR3 is 16 amino acids. The V and J ends lost 5 bases and 3 bases, in that order; junction bases with no gene match: 8. CDR1 is MDHEN and CDR2 is SYDVKM in the germline V gene. The CDR3 bases are TGTGCCAGCAGTCTACCCGGGACAGGCTACACCGGGGAGCTGTTTTTT. Translating gives CASSLPGTGYTGELFF.